This TCR beta chain is from a study of regulatory T cells in long-lasting Graves disease (dated by TCRdb to the early 2020s). Background on the whole study: Newly diagnosed Graves' disease patients had taken antithyroid drugs for less than 3 months. Patients with persistent Graves' disease were compared with patients with newly diagnosed Graves' disease using TCR sequencing and RNA sequencing of peripheral blood. The study was conducted in China and was registered as a clinical trial. TCR sequencing covered approximately 13 persistent and about 20 newly diagnosed Graves' disease patients, 33 samples in total.

The junction carries 23 bases between V and J, which are trimmed by 5 bases and 4 bases respectively. Looking up the germline V gene (reference sequence) yields CDR1 MNHEY and CDR2 SMNVEV. The CDR3 runs 18 amino acids, cysteine and phenylalanine included. Only the CDR3 part of the read is kept: 54 bases, read in frame from the first base. The library was obtained by multiplex PCR. Sequenced on an Illumina HiSeq 4000. iRepertoire HTBI primers and Arm-PCR amplification of CDR3 regions were used to construct TCR beta libraries. Before sequencing, the PCR products went through gel purification. On the authors' methods: Across samples, 60 to 70 TRBV and 15 or so TRBJ segments were identified and used for gene usage analysis of CDR3 amino acid clonotypes. Filtered high-quality paired reads were merged into contigs using COPE and FqMerger. BLAST was used to align contigs to the IMGT TRBV, TRBD and TRBJ reference genes, and CDR3 was defined following IMGT. Highly expanded clones were defined as clonotypes with a frequency above 0.1%. Shannon entropy served as the measure of repertoire diversity, while the Gini coefficient captured V-J evenness. A clonotype found in more than one individual was treated as public. TCRdb handled the public reads itself, with Q25 trimming in fastp and clone calling in MiXCR, and kept productive beta chains. Each CDR3 protein gets just one entry, which takes the most common genes and DNA from the rows behind it. The V and J calls were not made by the authors but by TCRdb's processing. A total of some 500,000 distinct CDR3 sequences appear in this sample, roughly 14% of them only once. Roughly 10% of the sample belongs to the ten largest clones.

What this sample's time point label stands for: newly diagnosed GD, antithyroid drugs for less than 3 months. For both TCR sequencing and RNA sequencing, RNA was extracted from PBMCs using TRIzol. Graves' disease was diagnosed according to American Thyroid Association guidelines. Recruitment of patients was carried out at an endocrinology department in Xi'an, China. From each patient, approximately 10 milliliters of peripheral blood was collected into an EDTA anticoagulant tube. Ficoll Paque Plus density gradient separation was used to isolate PBMCs, and no further T cell sorting was performed. An Agilent 2100 Bioanalyzer and agarose gel were used to check RNA quality, while a NanoDrop 2000 measured RNA concentration. Comments on this clonotype: The clone's antigen remains unknown. There are no base qualities to consult, and no much larger clone falls within one base.

On the study overall, not on this receptor specifically: TRBV28, TRBJ1-2 and TRBJ2-5 were preferentially used in persistent disease, while TRBV20-1 and TRBJ2-1 were favored in newly diagnosed disease. The authors acknowledged the small sample size as a limitation that may reduce accuracy. Persistent patients shared more public clonotypes among themselves (around 2,500) than newly diagnosed patients did (roughly 920). Persistent Graves' disease patients showed lower TCR Shannon entropy and fewer highly expanded clones than newly diagnosed patients, suggesting clonal expansion. Peripheral blood alone was examined, since thyroid tissue, which constituted the primary lesion, could not be accessed. Only the TCR beta chain was sequenced and analyzed.

The same sample was also studied in work on T cells in Graves' hyperthyroidism and ophthalmopathy. As the second study states: Stable Graves' hyperthyroidism was defined as the absence of progression to ophthalmopathy over 18 months of follow-up. Hyperthyroidism patients were aged 18 to 65 years and newly diagnosed, with disease duration of less than 2 months. Exclusion was applied to patients with uncontrolled infections, other autoimmune diseases, pregnancy or lactation. Diagnoses were based on clinical symptoms, serum thyroxine and TRAb, thyroid ultrasound and orbital computed tomography. For the first round of RT-PCR on the TCR CDR3, the HTBI primer set was used together with the Qiagen OneStep RT-PCR kit. Most expanded thyroid clonotypes (frequency above 0.001) were also detected in blood, suggesting blood repertoires may reflect thyroid immune responses. A model built on a 13 V-J signature distinguished ophthalmopathy from stable hyperthyroidism, reaching over 85% sensitivity and approximately 83% specificity in cross-validation and 80%/75% in testing. In validation, the model predicted progression to ophthalmopathy a median of roughly 6.5 months before onset, with about 71% sensitivity and 72.22% specificity. TCR V-J signatures able to tell the groups apart were searched for in a discovery cohort of 90 to 100 patients, of whom approximately 40 had Graves' ophthalmopathy and 57 had stable Graves' hyperthyroidism. Whether ophthalmopathy could be predicted prospectively was tested in an independent validation cohort made up of approximately 19 hyperthyroidism patients plus 17 patients who later progressed to ophthalmopathy. The roughly 100 discovery patients were randomly divided into training and test sets at a 7:3 ratio. The study also compared thyroid tissue and blood T-cell repertoires from roughly six Graves' hyperthyroidism patients. Following sampling, methimazole starting at 30 mg daily was given to hyperthyroidism patients, and high-dose intravenous methylprednisolone was given to ophthalmopathy patients. Libraries were constructed in a second round of multiplex PCR, after which size selection and purification were performed. The libraries were sequenced on an Illumina HiSeq2000 using paired-end 100 bp reads. SOAPnuke was used to process the raw data, removing reads that contained adapters or uncalled bases, had a mean Phred below 15, or lacked an exact match to the constant primer or identifier. High-quality paired reads were merged with COPE v1.2.5, and unique nucleotide sequences were defined as clonotypes. Clonotypes were aligned to IMGT TRBV, TRBD and TRBJ reference segments using MiTCR v1.1. The analysis included only V-J combinations with a frequency above 0.0001, which together covered roughly 99% of the repertoires. A TCS score was defined as the ratio of F50 (clonal expansion) to E x V (chaos), with BLOSUM62-based TCRdist applied between CDR3 peptides within each V-J. Welch's t-statistics and random forest reduced around 510 V-J features to roughly 13, which were used in a naive Bayes classifier (R e1071). No statistical method was used to fix the sample size in advance, and group allocation was not hidden from the investigators. TCR Vbeta CDR3 sequencing of 135 peripheral blood samples (43 ophthalmopathy, under 80 hyperthyroidism and around 17 progressor patients) is reported in the paper.

Source: peripheral blood mononuclear cells (PBMCs), taken at new diagnosis, from a patient treated with antithyroid drugs. The chain is assembled from TRBV27 and TRBJ1-4; matching of 5 bases hints at TRBD1 as the D gene. This TCR was sampled from a man aged 25-45 years with Graves disease. Donor details come from another sample of the same person, matched by shared clones. The sequence in DNA is TGTGCCAGCAGTCCAAACATCCAGGGAAAGAACGGTAATGAAAAACTGTTTTTT. Its amino acids are CASSPNIQGKNGNEKLFF.